These 27 T cell receptor beta chains were all obtained from the same sample, sequenced in a study of cytomegalovirus exposure and HLA in healthy donors. Both 60 Vbeta primers and 13 Jbeta primers went into the PCR. The repertoire was sequenced with immunoSEQ multiplex PCR; TCRdb's copy has only in-frame clones and lacks some. The sample holds 110,000 or so clones, over 75% seen once. The sequenced sample consisted of PBMCs. The receptors were gathered from a woman in her twenties or thirties in good health and CMV-seropositive.

The rearrangement links TRBV9 to TRBJ2-3, with 13 bases aligning to TRBD2. V trimming: 2 bases; J trimming: 2 bases; junction bases outside the gene matches: 2. The CDR3 totals 16 residues. The germline V gene has CDR1 SGDLS and CDR2 YYNGEE. The CDR3 region is CASSVGTSGNTDTQYF. The DNA of the CDR3 is TGTGCCAGCAGCGTCGGGACTAGCGGGAACACAGATACGCAGTATTTT.

This sequence joins TRBV29-1 and TRBJ2-3, with 8 bases aligning to TRBD1. CDR1 and CDR2 from the germline V gene are SQVTM and ANQGSEA. V was pared by 7 bases and J by 2 bases, with 11 bases of the junction left unmatched. The CDR3 totals 15 residues. CDR3 sequence reads: CSATAGTGVTDTQYF. The DNA of the CDR3 is TGCAGCGCCACGGCCGGGACAGGAGTCACAGATACGCAGTATTTT.

The chain is built from TRBV5-1 and TRBJ2-2; D remains ambiguous. V was cut by 8 bases and J by 8 bases, with 16 bases left in between. The CDR3 runs 13 residues. Germline V CDR1 and CDR2: SGHRS, YFSETQ. The CDR3 coding sequence is TGCGCCAGTTCCAGACCGGGTAAAGGGGAGCTGTTTTTT. It codes for CASSRPGKGELFF.

The chain joins TRBV6-4 to TRBJ2-2, with 10 bases fitting TRBD1. This CDR3 contains 15 residues. In germline, CDR1 is MRHNA, CDR2 SNTAGT. J gave up 6 bases and V 6 bases, and 7 bases lay outside the gene matches. The CDR3 protein is CASRGQGIVPGELFF. CDR3 DNA: TGTGCCAGCAGGGGACAGGGGATCGTCCCCGGGGAGCTGTTTTTT.

The chain joins TRBV18 to TRBJ1-6, with a possible D match to TRBD1 (6 bases). Germline CDR1 is KGHSH and CDR2 is LQKENI. CDR3 length: 14 amino acids. Between the trimmed V and J ends, which lost 3 bases and 8 bases, there was a span of 11 bases. This CDR3 is CASSPGGLDSPLHF. The CDR3 bases are TGTGCCAGCTCACCTGGGGGCTTGGATTCACCCCTCCACTTT.

The genes are TRBV6-5 and TRBJ1-5; D possibly corresponds to TRBD1 (6 bases). This CDR3 is built from 13 residues. V lost 4 bases and J lost 7, with 11 bases in between. Per germline, CDR1 MNHEY and CDR2 SVGAGI. The CDR3 sequence: CASSSQGWQPQHF. The CDR3 DNA follows: TGTGCCAGCAGTTCACAGGGCTGGCAGCCCCAGCATTTT.

The chain is built from TRBV14 and TRBJ1-2; D gene unclear. From germline, CDR1 is SGHDN and CDR2 FVKESK. V shed 1 base and J shed 8 bases, with 17 bases lying between them. This CDR3 is 15 amino acids long. The CDR3 loop reads CASSQGTGSRAGYTF. In DNA form, the CDR3 reads TGTGCCAGCAGCCAAGGAACCGGGTCGAGAGCCGGCTACACCTTC.

CDR3 in DNA: TGTGCCATCAGTGTGGGAACAGGGTCATTCACTGAAGCTTTCTTT. Amino acids: CAISVGTGSFTEAFF. The V call is TRBV10-3, the J call TRBJ1-1; TRBD1 might be the D (6 bases). V was clipped by 4 bases and J by 4 bases, with 16 bases between them. The CDR3 spans 15 residues. Germline V CDR1 and CDR2: ENHRY, SYGVKD.

This clone has a single count. The rearrangement joins TRBV19 to TRBJ1-5; 9 nucleotides agree with TRBD1. CDR1 is LNHDA and CDR2 is SQIVND in the germline V gene (reference sequence). The CDR3 runs 13 residues. The V and J ends lost 4 bases and 7 bases, in that order; junction bases with no gene match: 2. DNA for the CDR3: TGTGCCAGTAGTAAGGACAGGGGACAGCCCCAGCATTTT. Translating it yields CASSKDRGQPQHF.

Comment on this clone: One end of the junction does not line up with germline, which may come from a read error. The chain has TRBV7-9 and TRBJ2-2; 8 nucleotides line up with TRBD1. The CDR3 has 17 residues. Germline V gives CDR1 SEHNR, CDR2 FQNEAQ (reference sequence). CDR3 sequence (DNA): TGTTCCAGCAGCACTAGGACAGGGCTGACCTTGGCCGGGGAGCTGTTTTTT. This encodes CSSSTRTGLTLAGELFF.

This clone was seen a single time. V gene TRBV19 combines with J gene TRBJ2-6; maybe TRBD1 (6 bases). V dropped 1 base and J dropped 4 bases, with 11 bases sitting between them. The CDR3 has 16 amino acids. Germline-derived CDR1 and CDR2 are LNHDA and SQIVND (reference sequence). The CDR3 DNA sequence: TGTGCCAGTAGTATAGGGGGGCAAGACGGGGCCAACGTCCTGACTTTC. This codes for CASSIGGQDGANVLTF.

The V and J genes are TRBV7-9 and TRBJ1-4; D remains ambiguous. This CDR3 region has 16 residues. Germline assignment: CDR1 SEHNR and CDR2 FQNEAQ (reference sequence). The ends were cut back, 5 bases at V and 8 bases at J, with 21 bases in the middle. The CDR3 loop reads CASSTWVLWRVEKLFF. Written as DNA, the CDR3 is TGTGCCAGCAGCACCTGGGTCTTATGGAGAGTGGAAAAACTGTTTTTT.

The CDR3 protein is CASSWSRVQWGGTGELFF. CDR3 coding DNA: TGTGCCAGCAGTTGGAGCAGGGTCCAGTGGGGGGGCACCGGGGAGCTGTTTTTT. The chain recombines TRBV27 with TRBJ2-2, with 7 bases lining up with TRBD2. Germline V gene data show CDR1 as MNHEY and CDR2 as SMNVEV (reference sequence). After removal of 4 bases from V and 4 bases from J, the junction contained 15 bases not matched to a gene. CDR3 length equals 18 residues.

This clone was counted a single time. The V call is TRBV2, the J call TRBJ2-7; a weak D match, TRBD2 (6 bases). The CDR3 runs 14 residues. Germline CDR1 and CDR2: SNHLY and FYNNEI. V lost 3 bases, J lost 4 bases, and 13 bases lay in between. The CDR3 loop reads CASSDPGSSYEQYF. The CDR3 bases are TGTGCCAGCAGTGACCCCGGGAGCTCGTACGAGCAGTACTTC.

The V gene is TRBV23-1, the J gene TRBJ1-2; 12 bases are shared with TRBD1. TRBV23-1 is classed as an ORF, of uncertain function. CDR3 size: 17 residues. Trimming at V came to 1 base and at J to 1 base, leaving 4 bases not matched to a gene. The CDR3 DNA sequence: TGCGCCAGCAGTCAATACGGGACAGGGGGCAATAACTATGGCTACACCTTC. Its translation is CASSQYGTGGNNYGYTF.

In nucleotides, the CDR3 is TGTGCCAGCAGCAAAGGGGACACCGGGGAGCTGTTTTTT. Protein sequence: CASSKGDTGELFF. This chain uses TRBV9 with TRBJ2-2; D perhaps matches TRBD1 (5 bases). Germline values: CDR1 SGDLS, CDR2 YYNGEE. V gave up 4 bases and J gave up 3 bases, with 7 bases separating them. The CDR3 is 13 residues long.

The V gene is TRBV6-5, the J gene TRBJ2-7, with 8 bases lining up with TRBD1. V dropped 8 bases and J dropped 5; count of bases not matched to a gene: 8. The CDR3 runs 13 residues. CDR1 and CDR2 from the germline V gene are MNHEY and SVGAGI. CDR3 DNA sequence: TGTGCCAGCTTAGGACAGGGCAGCCACGAGCAGTACTTC. The encoded protein is CASLGQGSHEQYF.

The CDR3 nucleotides read TGTGCCAGCTCACCGGGCAGTGTAAATCAGCCCCAGCATTTT. As protein: CASSPGSVNQPQHF. The chain employs TRBV18 and TRBJ1-5; D uncertain. CDR1 and CDR2 from the germline V gene are KGHSH and LQKENI. V lost 3 bases to trimming and J lost 4 bases, with 10 bases between them. This CDR3 has 14 amino acids. Filled out from reference TRBV18 and TRBJ1-5, the complete variable domain reads NAGVMQNPRHLVRRRGQEARLRCSPMKGHSHVYWYRQLPEEGLKFMVYLQKENIIDESGMPKERFSAEFPKEGPSILRIQQVVRGDSAAYFCASSPGSVNQPQHFGDGTRLSIL.

The chain links TRBV2 to TRBJ1-1; 7 bases align to TRBD1. Germline V lookup: CDR1 SNHLY, CDR2 FYNNEI. Unmatched junction bases numbered 10, after V lost 7 bases and J lost 5 bases. The CDR3 sequence is 14 residues long. The CDR3: CASITGTVWTEAFF. The CDR3 DNA follows: TGTGCCAGCATTACCGGGACAGTGTGGACTGAAGCTTTCTTT. The whole variable domain, filled in from reference TRBV2 and TRBJ1-1, reads EPEVTQTPSHQVTQMGQEVILRCVPISNHLYFYWYRQILGQKVEFLVSFYNNEISEKSEIFDDQFSVERPDGSNFTLKIRSTKLEDSAMYFCASITGTVWTEAFFGQGTRLTVV.

Only a few counts were recorded for this clone. This chain joins TRBV6-5 and TRBJ1-1; TRBD1 might be the D (6 bases). The CDR3 spans 12 residues. CDR1 and CDR2 from the germline V gene are MNHEY and SVGAGI. Trimming pared 7 bases from V and 7 bases from J, leaving 13 bases between. The CDR3 sequence: CASNDRSGEAFF. CDR3 sequence (DNA): TGTGCCAGCAATGACAGGTCCGGTGAAGCTTTCTTT.

This clone was found a few times. V and J are TRBV18 and TRBJ2-1; 11 nucleotides agree with TRBD2. The J segment lost 6 bases and the V segment lost 3 bases, leaving 7 bases of the junction unmatched. The germline gives CDR1 KGHSH, CDR2 LQKENI. CDR3 length: 16 amino acids. DNA of the CDR3: TGTGCCAGCTCACCCTCACTAGCGGGGGTATCCAATGAGCAGTTCTTC. Translating gives CASSPSLAGVSNEQFF.

V gene TRBV9 combines with J gene TRBJ1-5; the D gene is possibly TRBD1 (5 bases). The CDR3 has 15 residues. Germline assignment: CDR1 SGDLS and CDR2 YYNGEE. Between the trimmed V and J ends, which lost 3 bases and 4 bases, there was a span of 14 bases. DNA for the CDR3: TGTGCCAGCAGCGCAAGGATCGGGGGAAATCAGCCCCAGCATTTT. It specifies CASSARIGGNQPQHF.

The rearrangement uses TRBV18 and TRBJ1-4; D gene unclear. The length of the CDR3 is 15 residues. Trimming pared 3 bases from V and 8 bases from J, leaving 16 bases between. Germline V lookup: CDR1 KGHSH, CDR2 LQKENI. The CDR3 DNA is TGTGCCAGCTCACCTCTCGCCCCCAAAGCGGAAAAACTGTTTTTT. It encodes CASSPLAPKAEKLFF.

This clone was observed a handful of times. V is TRBV7-9 and J is TRBJ2-2; perhaps TRBD2 as D (6 bases). Germline lookup yields CDR1 SEHNR and CDR2 FQNEAQ (reference sequence). With 5 bases removed from V and 9 bases from J, the gap between germline ends came to 13 bases. This CDR3 region has 13 residues. CDR3 DNA: TGTGCCAGCAGCCGGGGACTTTGGAGGGAGCTGTTTTTT. This encodes CASSRGLWRELFF.

J is TRBJ1-1 and V is TRBV12-5; a weak D match, TRBD1 (6 bases). This CDR3 is 17 amino acids long. Germline CDR1 LGHNT, CDR2 FRNRAP. The V end lost 0 bases, the J end lost 1 base, and 15 bases lay between the germline ends. The CDR3 protein is CASGLVLMGAWNTEAFF. For the CDR3, the DNA is TGTGCTAGTGGTTTGGTCCTCATGGGGGCATGGAACACTGAAGCTTTCTTT.

The CDR3 DNA follows: TGTGCCAGCAGTGGAGGACAGGTCGAGGGCTACGAGCAGTACTTC. The encoded protein is CASSGGQVEGYEQYF. V is TRBV2 and J is TRBJ2-7; 7 positions match TRBD1. CDR1 SNHLY and CDR2 FYNNEI come from the germline V gene. Trimming at V came to 4 bases and at J to 3 bases, leaving 9 bases not matched to a gene. This CDR3 is 15 amino acids long.

This clone was picked up a small number of times. This rearrangement joins TRBV10-3 to TRBJ1-2; 10 bases line up with TRBD1. The length of the CDR3 is 16 residues. Trimming removed 4 bases from V and 6 bases from J; junction bases left unmatched: 11. Germline values: CDR1 ENHRY, CDR2 SYGVKD. The CDR3 DNA reads as TGTGCCATCAGTGTCCTTTCGGGACAGGGGAAGGATGGCTACACCTTC. The encoded protein is CAISVLSGQGKDGYTF.